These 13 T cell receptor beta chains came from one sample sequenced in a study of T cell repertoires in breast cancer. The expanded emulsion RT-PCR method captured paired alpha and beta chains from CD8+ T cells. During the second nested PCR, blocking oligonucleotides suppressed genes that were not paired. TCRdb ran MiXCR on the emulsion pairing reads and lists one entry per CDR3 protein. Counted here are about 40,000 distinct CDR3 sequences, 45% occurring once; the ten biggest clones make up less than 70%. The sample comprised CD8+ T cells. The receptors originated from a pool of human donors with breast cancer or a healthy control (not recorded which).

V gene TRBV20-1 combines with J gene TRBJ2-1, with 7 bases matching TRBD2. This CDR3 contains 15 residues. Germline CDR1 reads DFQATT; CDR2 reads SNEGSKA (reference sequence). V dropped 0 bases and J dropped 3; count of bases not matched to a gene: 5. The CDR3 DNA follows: TGCAGTGCTAGAGATGCGGCGGGGGACTACAATGAGCAGTTCTTC. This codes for CSARDAAGDYNEQFF.

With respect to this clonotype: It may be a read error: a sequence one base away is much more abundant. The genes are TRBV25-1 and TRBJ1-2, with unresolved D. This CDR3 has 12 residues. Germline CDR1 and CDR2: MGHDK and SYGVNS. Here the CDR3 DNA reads TGTGCCAGCAGACAATCGGCGGGTGGCTGCACCTTC. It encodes CASRQSAGGCTF.

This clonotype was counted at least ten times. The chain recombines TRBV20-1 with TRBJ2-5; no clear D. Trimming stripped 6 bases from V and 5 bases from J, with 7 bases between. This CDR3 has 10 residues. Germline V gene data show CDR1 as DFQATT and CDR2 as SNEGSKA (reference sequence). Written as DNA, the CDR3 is TGCAGTGCCCCCGAGGAGACCCAGTACTTC. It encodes CSAPEETQYF.

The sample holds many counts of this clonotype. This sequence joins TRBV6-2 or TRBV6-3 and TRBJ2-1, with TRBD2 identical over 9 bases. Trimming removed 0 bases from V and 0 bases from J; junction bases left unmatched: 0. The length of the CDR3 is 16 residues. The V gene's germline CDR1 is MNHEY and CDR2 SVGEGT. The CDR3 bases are TGTGCCAGCAGTTACTCTAGCGGGAGCTCCTACAATGAGCAGTTCTTC. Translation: CASSYSSGSSYNEQFF.

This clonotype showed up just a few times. The CDR3 region is CASSQPGQGETQYF. The CDR3 coding sequence is TGTGCCAGCAGCCAACCCGGACAGGGAGAGACCCAGTACTTC. This rearrangement joins TRBV3-1 to TRBJ2-5, with 8 bases that match TRBD1. Germline-derived CDR1 and CDR2 are LGHDT and YNNKEL (reference sequence). The CDR3 is 14 residues long. V trimming: 2 bases; J trimming: 4 bases; junction bases outside the gene matches: 3.

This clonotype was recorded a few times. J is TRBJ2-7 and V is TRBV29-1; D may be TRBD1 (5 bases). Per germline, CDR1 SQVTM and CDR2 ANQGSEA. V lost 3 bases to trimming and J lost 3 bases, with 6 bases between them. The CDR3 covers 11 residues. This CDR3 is CSVDRDYEQYF. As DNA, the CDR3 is TGCAGCGTTGACAGGGACTACGAGCAGTACTTC.

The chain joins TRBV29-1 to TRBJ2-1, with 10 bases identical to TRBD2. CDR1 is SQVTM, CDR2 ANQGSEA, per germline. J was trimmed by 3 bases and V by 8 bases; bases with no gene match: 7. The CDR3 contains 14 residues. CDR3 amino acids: CSILRTSGYNEQFF. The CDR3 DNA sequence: TGCAGCATACTGAGGACTAGCGGCTACAATGAGCAGTTCTTC.

CDR3 nucleotide sequence: TGCGCCAGCACAATGTCCCGGCAGGGGCCCTACGAGCAGTACTTC. It translates to CASTMSRQGPYEQYF. The chain employs TRBV10-2 and TRBJ2-7, with D perhaps TRBD1 (6 bases). The V and J ends lost 7 bases and 2 bases respectively, with 18 bases between them. The CDR3 is 15 residues long. From germline, CDR1 is WSHSY and CDR2 SAAADI.

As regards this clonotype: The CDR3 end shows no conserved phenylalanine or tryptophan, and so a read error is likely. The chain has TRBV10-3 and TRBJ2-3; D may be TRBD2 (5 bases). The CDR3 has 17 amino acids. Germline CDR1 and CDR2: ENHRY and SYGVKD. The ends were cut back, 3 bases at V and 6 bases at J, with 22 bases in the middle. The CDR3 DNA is TGTGCCATCAGTGATGATGTCCCACTAGTTCCCGGGGATACGCAGTATTCT. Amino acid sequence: CAISDDVPLVPGDTQYS.

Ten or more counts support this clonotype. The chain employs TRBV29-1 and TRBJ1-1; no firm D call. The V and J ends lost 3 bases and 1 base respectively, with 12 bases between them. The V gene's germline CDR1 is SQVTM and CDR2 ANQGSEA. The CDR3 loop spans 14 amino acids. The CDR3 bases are TGCAGCGTTGAGGGTTCGGCTAGGAACACTGAAGCTTTCTTT. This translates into CSVEGSARNTEAFF.

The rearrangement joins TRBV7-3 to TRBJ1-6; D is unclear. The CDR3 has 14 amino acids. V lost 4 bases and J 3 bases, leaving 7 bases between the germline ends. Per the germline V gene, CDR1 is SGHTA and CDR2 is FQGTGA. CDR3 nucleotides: TGTGCCAGCAGCTCAGACAACTATAATTCACCCCTCCACTTT. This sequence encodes CASSSDNYNSPLHF.

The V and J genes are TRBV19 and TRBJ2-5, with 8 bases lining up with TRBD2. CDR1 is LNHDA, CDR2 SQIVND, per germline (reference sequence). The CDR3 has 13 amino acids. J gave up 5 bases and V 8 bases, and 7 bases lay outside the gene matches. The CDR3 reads CASSAGLAETQYF. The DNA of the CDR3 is TGTGCCAGTTCCGCCGGACTAGCCGAGACCCAGTACTTC.

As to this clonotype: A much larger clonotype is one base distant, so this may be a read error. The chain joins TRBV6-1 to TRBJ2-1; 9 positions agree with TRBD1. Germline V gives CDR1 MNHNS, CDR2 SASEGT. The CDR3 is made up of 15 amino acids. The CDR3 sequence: CASSKGVDRGQVLVF. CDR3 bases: TGTGCCAGCAGTAAAGGGGTGGACAGGGGCCAGGTACTGGTCTTC.